The TCR beta chain under discussion was sequenced for a study of T cells in Graves' hyperthyroidism and ophthalmopathy. Whole-study findings and limits: Ophthalmopathy was told apart from stable hyperthyroidism by a 13 V-J model. The model made its ophthalmopathy prediction, and onset followed a median about 6.8 months later.

There are many counts of this clonotype. Antigen unknown. Amplified regions were TCR beta CDR3 sequences from RNA transcripts. HTBI primers were the set used in a first-round RT-PCR of the TCR CDR3. TCRdb re-analysed the multiplex PCR reads in MiXCR, keeping a single row per CDR3 protein. The data show about 380,000 distinct CDR3 sequences, around a sixth seen once. Trimming took off 7 bases at V and 0 bases at J, with 15 bases between the two ends. CDR1 and CDR2 from the germline V gene are LGHDT and YNNKEL (reference sequence). This CDR3 comprises 15 residues. Uncontrolled infection, other autoimmune disease, pregnancy or lactation led to exclusion. Together with thyroid ultrasound, orbital computed tomography, serum thyroxine and TRAb, clinical symptoms were used for diagnoses.

The sequenced sample consisted of blood. The chain joins TRBV3-1 to TRBJ1-1, with D unresolved. The source is a man between 18 and 35 years old with Graves' ophthalmopathy. The CDR3 sequence: CASTTGGIMNTEAFF. DNA of the CDR3: TGTGCCAGCACCACTGGAGGGATTATGAACACTGAAGCTTTCTTT.